A selection of T cell receptor beta chains follows, all from one sample in a study of early T cells in non-severe SARS-CoV-2 infection. TCRdb fed the 5' RACE reads into MiXCR, producing one record per CDR3 protein. The data contain 35,000 to 40,000 distinct CDR3 sequences, 5.8% of them singletons. The sample taken for sequencing was whole blood. The receptors stem from an adult who was a healthcare worker with PCR-confirmed SARS-CoV-2 infection or an uninfected control (not recorded which). Both conserved end residues are part of each CDR3.

J gene: TRBJ2-3
V gene: TRBV6-5
CDR3 protein: CASTVTDTQYF

J gene: TRBJ2-5
V gene: TRBV5-1
CDR3 protein: CASSLVPRGETQYF

J gene: TRBJ1-4
V gene: TRBV7-9
CDR3 protein: CASSLELGQGNEKLFF

J gene: TRBJ2-7
V gene: TRBV28
CDR3 protein: CASSLRAGGLYEQYF

J gene: TRBJ1-1
V gene: TRBV28
CDR3 protein: CASSSSYGQGANTEAFF

J gene: TRBJ2-1
V gene: TRBV4-3
CDR3 protein: CASSQDRTSYNEQFF

J gene: TRBJ2-7
V gene: TRBV5-6
CDR3 protein: CASSAGSAMQYF

J gene: TRBJ2-4
V gene: TRBV29-1
CDR3 protein: CSVADSLFIQYF

J gene: TRBJ2-2
V gene: TRBV4-3
CDR3 protein: CASSQESGSGELFF

J gene: TRBJ2-7
V gene: TRBV7-2
CDR3 protein: CASSFDPAGGYEQYF

J gene: TRBJ1-5
V gene: TRBV6-5
CDR3 protein: CASSPGGTGNQPQHF

J gene: TRBJ2-1
V gene: TRBV7-2
CDR3 protein: CASSFYRGVDFEQFF

J gene: TRBJ2-3
V gene: TRBV3-1
CDR3 protein: CASSQRGTDTQYF

J gene: TRBJ1-2
V gene: TRBV5-1
CDR3 protein: CASSLRMTGENYGYTF

J gene: TRBJ2-6
V gene: TRBV7-3
CDR3 protein: CASSFGQPGANVLTF

J gene: TRBJ2-5
V gene: TRBV7-2
CDR3 protein: CASSRGTGGDQETQYF

J gene: TRBJ1-1
V gene: TRBV18
CDR3 protein: CASSPPVRGTEAFF

J gene: TRBJ2-2
V gene: TRBV11-2
CDR3 protein: CASSLENTGELFF

J gene: TRBJ1-2
V gene: TRBV3-1
CDR3 protein: CASSRVTNYGYTF

J gene: TRBJ2-1
V gene: TRBV3-1
CDR3 protein: CASSPPSGEQFF

J gene: TRBJ2-2
V gene: TRBV4-3
CDR3 protein: CASSPQPGGGKTGELFF

J gene: TRBJ1-5
V gene: TRBV20-1
CDR3 protein: CSARDGQGQQPQHF

J gene: TRBJ2-2
V gene: TRBV5-6
CDR3 protein: CASSLEGISVSGELFF

J gene: TRBJ2-2
V gene: TRBV2
CDR3 protein: CASLGAMNTGELFF

J gene: TRBJ1-1
V gene: TRBV7-6
CDR3 protein: CASSPGSTEAFF

J gene: TRBJ2-3
V gene: TRBV7-9
CDR3 protein: CASSLDRFYGKDTQYF

J gene: TRBJ2-5
V gene: TRBV29-1
CDR3 protein: CSGLAGDQETQYF

J gene: TRBJ2-3
V gene: TRBV19
CDR3 protein: CASTPLGAQDTQYF

J gene: TRBJ2-7
V gene: TRBV7-8
CDR3 protein: CATRRSADSGEQYF

J gene: TRBJ1-5
V gene: TRBV5-8
CDR3 protein: CASSPRGWGGRQPQHF

J gene: TRBJ2-7
V gene: TRBV30
CDR3 protein: CAWSGGGEEQYF

J gene: TRBJ1-5
V gene: TRBV7-2
CDR3 protein: CASSLEFQPQHF

J gene: TRBJ2-3
V gene: TRBV7-9
CDR3 protein: CASSLGFGQVTQYF

J gene: TRBJ2-7
V gene: TRBV2
CDR3 protein: CASSVHGSYEQYF

J gene: TRBJ1-4
V gene: TRBV7-2
CDR3 protein: CASSFSIPEKLFF

J gene: TRBJ2-5
V gene: TRBV19
CDR3 protein: CASSMGIQETQYF

J gene: TRBJ2-2
V gene: TRBV6-1
CDR3 protein: CASSGATNSQTGELFF

J gene: TRBJ2-1
V gene: TRBV12-3/TRBV12-4
CDR3 protein: CASRGSVYNEQFF

J gene: TRBJ2-7
V gene: TRBV2
CDR3 protein: CASSGGSGFRQYF

J gene: TRBJ2-7
V gene: TRBV30
CDR3 protein: CAWRWGGSYEQYF

J gene: TRBJ1-5
V gene: TRBV20-1
CDR3 protein: CSAKLGGNQPQHF

J gene: TRBJ1-2
V gene: TRBV28
CDR3 protein: CASIRPAGGEFSGYTF

J gene: TRBJ2-5
V gene: TRBV7-8
CDR3 protein: CASSLAPGVPETQYF

J gene: TRBJ2-3
V gene: TRBV15
CDR3 protein: CATSSGASGSLADTQYF

J gene: TRBJ1-5
V gene: TRBV20-1
CDR3 protein: CSASEEQGGNQPQHF

J gene: TRBJ2-7
V gene: TRBV5-1
CDR3 protein: CASSAGPDRTYEQYF

J gene: TRBJ2-3
V gene: TRBV5-6
CDR3 protein: CASSLAVTGWDTQYF